Sequencing of this T cell receptor (beta chain) was carried out in a study of blood T cell repertoires in COVID-19. Study background: PBMCs, B-cell-depleted T cells, or T cells provided the cDNA or gDNA that made up the material.

Germline CDR1 and CDR2: LNHNV and YYDKDF (reference sequence). Trimming left V 0 bases short and J 6 bases short, with 15 bases between. The CDR3 has 16 amino acids. Per the authors' pipeline: By means of reference gene primer amplification, nucleated cell counts were estimated. Here immunoSEQ multiplex PCR was the method, and the copy in TCRdb shows in-frame clones only, minus some. D and trimming come from the DNA, and the V and J calls and clone size come from that table. The table includes a few hundred thousand clones, roughly 89% detected once. This TCR derives from a middle-aged woman who had recovered from COVID-19. This chain links TRBV15 with TRBJ1-5; D unclear. The sample was peripheral blood. The CDR3 coding sequence is TGTGCCACCAGCAGAGAGGGAGAAATACACACTCAGCCCCAGCATTTT. As protein: CATSREGEIHTQPQHF.